The 3 T cell receptor beta chains below come from one sample, sequenced in a study of OX40 agonist ivuxolimab in advanced cancers. The data were produced by immunoSEQ multiplex PCR, yet TCRdb's version contains in-frame clones alone and is incomplete. The sample shows over 35,000 clones, 80% of them seen only once. The sample here was CD4+ or CD8+ T cells sorted from blood, taken in a trial of the OX40 agonist ivuxolimab. The source of these receptors is an adult with an advanced solid tumor such as melanoma, head and neck, liver or kidney cancer.

This clone has only one observation. The chain links TRBV7-3 to TRBJ2-1; 9 bases are a match to TRBD2. V lost 6 bases, J lost 1 base, and 4 bases stayed unmatched. The V gene's germline CDR1 is SGHTA and CDR2 FQGTGA. CDR3 length: 15 residues. CDR3 bases: TGTGCCAGCAGGCCTAGCGGGATGTCCTACAATGAGCAGTTCTTC. Encoded protein: CASRPSGMSYNEQFF. The full variable domain, with the rest looked up from reference TRBV7-3 and TRBJ2-1, is GAGVSQTPSNKVTEKGKYVELRCDPISGHTALYWYRQSLGQGPEFLIYFQGTGAADDSGLPNDRFFAVRPEGSVSTLKIQRTERGDSAVYLCASRPSGMSYNEQFFGPGTRLTVL.

The chain uses TRBV6-6 and TRBJ1-5, with D maybe TRBD1 (5 bases). Trimming took 5 bases from V and 5 from J, leaving 16 bases between them. This CDR3 comprises 15 residues. Per the germline V gene, CDR1 is MNHNY and CDR2 is SVGAGI (reference sequence). The CDR3 sequence is CASSLRGAQYQPQHF. The CDR3 DNA reads TGTGCCAGCAGTCTCCGAGGGGCTCAGTATCAGCCCCAGCATTTT.

This clone has only one observation. The chain combines TRBV9 with TRBJ2-3, with TRBD2 matching 7 bases. There are 16 residues in the CDR3. The J segment lost 1 base and the V segment lost 6 bases, leaving 11 bases of the junction unmatched. From germline, CDR1 is SGDLS and CDR2 YYNGEE. CDR3 coding DNA: TGTGCCAGCACCCGTGCGGGGGAATGGGGCACAGATACGCAGTATTTT. The encoded protein is CASTRAGEWGTDTQYF.